These T cell receptor beta chains were read from a single sample in a study of glioma-infiltrating T cells after dendritic cell vaccination. Some clones are missing from TCRdb's copy, which holds only in-frame ones; the method was immunoSEQ multiplex PCR. Of about 38,000 clones listed, approximately 80% are singletons. The sample in question was blood, obtained before dendritic cell vaccination. All receptors come from a human donor with glioblastoma. The CDR3 runs from the conserved cysteine through the conserved F or W. A D gene is named only where the DNA matches it firmly. Expanded clones are given a class, and other clones once, few, many or no size at all.

d_call j_call v_call clone_size cdr3_nt cdr3_aa
TRBD2 TRBJ2-1 TRBV28 - TGTGCCAGCTTGGGACTAGCGGATGAGCAGTTCTTC CASLGLADEQFF
TRBD2 TRBJ2-3 TRBV7-2 - TGTGCCAGCAGCTTAATGACCGGGACTAGCGGGGAAACGCAGTATTTT CASSLMTGTSGETQYF
- TRBJ1-3 TRBV5-1 - TGCGCCAGCGGGGGGGGCGGACCTGGAAACACCATATATTTT CASGGGGPGNTIYF
- TRBJ2-7 TRBV11-3 - TGTGCCAGCAGCCTAGTGGACAGCTCCTACGAGCAGTACTTC CASSLVDSSYEQYF
- TRBJ2-7 TRBV19 - TGTGCCAGTAGTCTTTCAGGGGAGTCCTACGAGCAGTACTTC CASSLSGESYEQYF
TRBD1 TRBJ2-1 TRBV7-2 few TGTGCCAGCAGCTTATTCCCGGACAGGTGGGACAATGAGCAGTTCTTC CASSLFPDRWDNEQFF
TRBD1 TRBJ2-1 TRBV7-2 once TGTGCCAGCAGCTTGTGGGTGGGACAGGGTGGGGAGCAGTTCTTC CASSLWVGQGGEQFF
TRBD1 TRBJ1-1 TRBV29-1 - TGCAGCGCTGATCTGACAGGGATGGGTGAAGCTTTCTTT CSADLTGMGEAFF
- TRBJ1-4 TRBV27 - TGTGCCAGCAGCCGGCGCGGGGATTATAATGAAAAACTGTTTTTT CASSRRGDYNEKLFF
TRBD1 TRBJ2-7 TRBV7-8 - TGTGCCAGCAGCTGGCGACAGGGGTTGGACTACGAGCAGTACTTC CASSWRQGLDYEQYF
TRBD1 TRBJ2-3 TRBV29-1 - TGCAGCGTTAAACACCGGGACAGGATCACAGATACGCAGTATTTT CSVKHRDRITDTQYF
TRBD1 TRBJ2-5 TRBV14 - TGTGCCAGCAGCCAAGGGTACTCAGGGGGTGTTTGGGAGACCCAGTACTTC CASSQGYSGGVWETQYF
- TRBJ2-2 TRBV4-3 once TGCGCCAGCAGCCATCTCCGGGGGACCGGGGAGCTGTTTTTT CASSHLRGTGELFF
TRBD2 TRBJ2-3 TRBV4-3 - TGCGCCAGCAGCCACCGCGGGGGGCCGGACACAGATACGCAGTATTTT CASSHRGGPDTDTQYF
- TRBJ1-5 TRBV29-1 - TGCAGCGCGGGAGATGCGGGCAATCAGCCCCAGCATTTT CSAGDAGNQPQHF
TRBD1 TRBJ2-2 TRBV5-1 - TGCGCCAGCAGCCCTGGACAGGGGACCGGGGAGCTGTTTTTT CASSPGQGTGELFF
TRBD1 TRBJ1-1 TRBV27 - TGTGCCAGCAGTTTATCCCGGGACAGAATGACTGAAGCTTTCTTT CASSLSRDRMTEAFF
TRBD2 TRBJ2-3 TRBV28 few TGTGCCAGCAGTCCGTCGACTAGCGCGACAGATACGCAGTATTTT CASSPSTSATDTQYF
- TRBJ1-1 TRBV11-1 - TGTGCCAGCAGCTTATATCCGGGGATGAACACTGAAGCTTTCTTT CASSLYPGMNTEAFF
TRBD1 TRBJ2-7 TRBV27 - TGTGCCAGCAGTCCGATAAACAGGGGCGAGCAGTACTTC CASSPINRGEQYF
- TRBJ2-3 TRBV7-9 - TGTGCCAGCAGCTTAGTATCCTCAGATACGCAGTATTTT CASSLVSSDTQYF
- TRBJ1-6 TRBV5-4 - TGTGCCAGCAGCCCCACCCGCAGTTATAATTCACCCCTCCACTTT CASSPTRSYNSPLHF
- TRBJ1-2 TRBV7-3 once TGTGCCAGCAGCTTAACTCCACAAACAGGGCTAGCTAACTATGGCTACACCTTC CASSLTPQTGLANYGYTF
- TRBJ2-7 TRBV29-1 - TGCACCACCTCCCTCGGGTCCTACGAGCAGTACTTC CTTSLGSYEQYF
- TRBJ1-2 TRBV4-2 - TGTGCCAGCAGCCAAGGGGAGGGATGGGGCTATGGCTACACCTTC CASSQGEGWGYGYTF
- TRBJ1-1 TRBV25-1 - TGTGCCAGCAGTGAAGGGGGGTGGAACACTGAAGCTTTCTTT CASSEGGWNTEAFF
TRBD1 TRBJ1-1 TRBV6-1 few TGTGCCATCAGTGAGTCGACTCAGGGGGCGAACACTGAAGCTTTCTTT CAISESTQGANTEAFF
TRBD1 TRBJ2-7 TRBV5-1 - TGCGCCAGCAGCTTGGCGGGACAGATCTACGAGCAGTACTTC CASSLAGQIYEQYF
- TRBJ1-3 TRBV4-3 few TGCGCCAGCAGCCAAGTCGGAGGGTCATTCGACACCATATATTTT CASSQVGGSFDTIYF
TRBD1 TRBJ2-7 TRBV9 few TGTGCCAGCAGCGCAGGACAGGGGGCGTTCTACGAGCAGTACTTC CASSAGQGAFYEQYF
- TRBJ2-3 TRBV4-3 few TGCGCCAGCAGTCCCGGGACTAGCACAGATACGCAGTATTTT CASSPGTSTDTQYF
- TRBJ1-6 TRBV9 - TGTGCCAGCAGCGTAGGTGGGCGGGACTATAATTCACCCCTCCACTTT CASSVGGRDYNSPLHF
TRBD1 TRBJ2-7 TRBV29-1 - TGCAGCGTCAAAGGTACAGGGGGCACCTACGAGCAGTACTTC CSVKGTGGTYEQYF
- TRBJ1-4 TRBV5-6 - TGTGCCAGCAGCTTGGAGGGAGCTGAAAAACTGTTTTTT CASSLEGAEKLFF
- TRBJ2-7 TRBV21-1 - TGTGCCAGCAGCTCCAGAGACAGGTCACGAACCTACGAGCAGTACTTC CASSSRDRSRTYEQYF
- TRBJ1-5 TRBV2 - TGTGCCAGCAGCCTACAGGGCCCTAGCAATCAGCCCCAGCATTTT CASSLQGPSNQPQHF
TRBD1 TRBJ1-2 TRBV7-9 - TGTGCCAGCAGTCTATTTACGGGACAGGTTGGGGATATGGATGGCTACACCTTC CASSLFTGQVGDMDGYTF
- TRBJ2-3 TRBV6-9 - TGTGCCAGCAGTTACTATTGTACGAACACAGATACGCAGTATTTT CASSYYCTNTDTQYF
- TRBJ2-3 TRBV6-5 - TGTGCCAGCCGGAGGGATTCGTTAGATACGCAGTATTTT CASRRDSLDTQYF
TRBD2 TRBJ2-1 TRBV9 - TGTGCCAGCAGCGTGTCTGGGCGGGGGTATCGCGATGAGCAGTTCTTC CASSVSGRGYRDEQFF
- TRBJ2-1 TRBV5-1 - TGCGCCAGCAGCTTGGCCGAAATCGGCAGGCCACCTGACGAGCAGTTCTTC CASSLAEIGRPPDEQFF
- TRBJ1-2 TRBV5-5 few TGTGCCAGCAGTTGGCAGGCCCCAACTAACTATGGCTACACCTTC CASSWQAPTNYGYTF
TRBD1 TRBJ1-4 TRBV19 - TGTGCCAGTAGTGTGGACAGGTTTAACTATGAAAAACTGTTTTTT CASSVDRFNYEKLFF
- TRBJ2-7 TRBV7-3 few TGTGCCAGCAGCCCCCCCCCTCAGTGTTCCTACGAGCAGTACTTC CASSPPPQCSYEQYF
TRBD1 TRBJ1-2 TRBV5-1 few TGCGCCAGCAGCTATACAGGGGGTGTGGACGGCTACACCTTC CASSYTGGVDGYTF